The clone carrying this T cell receptor (beta chain) has just a few counts. cDNA serving as the sequencing template came from extracted, reverse transcribed RNA. TCRdb keeps only in-frame clones here, not all; method: immunoSEQ multiplex PCR. The sample lists 200,000 to 250,000 clones, 57% occurring once. Cell sorting on a FACSAria was used to separate CD4+ and CD8+ T cells from the PBMCs. These data belong to a study of CD8+ T cells in alopecia areata. As for the study in general: Treated patients received oral tofacitinib, 5 to 10 mg twice daily. After 6 to 18 months of tofacitinib, follow-up continued 6 months off drug.

Trimming shortened V by 5 bases and J by 9 bases, and 17 bases separated the two germline ends. The CDR3 sequence is 14 residues long. Per the germline V gene, CDR1 is SGHVS and CDR2 is FQNEAQ. This chain links TRBV7-8 with TRBJ2-4; D remains ambiguous. The sequence derives from a human donor with alopecia areata. Sequencing used CD4+ T cells sorted from blood, obtained at week 0. CDR3 residues: CASSPARLVGIQYF. CDR3 sequence (DNA): TGTGCCAGCAGCCCAGCCAGACTCGTCGGCATTCAGTACTTC.